This T cell receptor (beta chain) appears in the sequencing data of a study of shared clonotypes between healthy human individuals (dated by TCRdb to the early 2020s). For the wider study: A couple of women and a few men aged 18 to 49 years were included in the cohort. For each donor, CD4 naive and CD4 memory were each run on three plates, CD8 naive on two plates, and CD8 memory on one plate. To estimate repertoire size and how much clonotypes are shared between individuals, the study performed deep sequencing of blood TCR repertoires from a few healthy adults. Libraries were prepared and TCR repertoires were sequenced by different laboratories using diverse techniques, in order to increase sequencing depth and limit assay-specific biases. Each donor's leukapheresis produced roughly between roughly 0.85 and 10 billion PBMCs.

CD8 naive samples were obtained by positive selection for CCR7 among CD45RO-negative cells, yielding a CD45RA+CCR7+ population from which TemRA cells were excluded. Donors were healthy HIV-negative adults with no recently reported acute infections or vaccinations. Every donor was a Caucasian adult living in Nashville, Tennessee, USA. After blood collection by leukapheresis, PBMCs were isolated using Ficoll-Histopaque density gradient centrifugation and then cryopreserved in the vapor phase of liquid nitrogen. Analytical flow cytometry was used to check the purity and quantity of every magnetically sorted T cell population. From each sorted fraction, genomic DNA was isolated and quantified by UV absorbance on a Nanodrop 2000c. Overall study outcomes, separate from this receptor: Sampling was limited to blood, and TCR repertoires in tissue likely differ from TCR repertoires in blood. Naive subsets generally had larger estimated clonotype richness than memory subsets. Compared with non-shared clonotypes, clonotypes shared by all four sorted-subset donors had higher generation probabilities. Pairwise subsampling indicated that sequencing depth was expected to affect the degree of clonotype sharing among donors. Even with the large sequencing depth, rarefaction of the sorted-subset datasets indicated that sequencing was incomplete. When several donors were compared, the shared fraction of clonotypes was about 5% for naive CD4, over 3% for naive CD8, roughly 2.5% for memory CD4, and 0.35% to 0.4% for memory CD8. The small number of donors limited the genetic and exposure-history diversity represented.

From a lookup of the germline V gene (reference sequence), CDR1 and CDR2 are SEHNR and FQNEAQ. The CDR3 sequence holds 14 residues, the cysteine and phenylalanine included. Here the CDR3 DNA is all that survives: 42 bases in frame from base 1. TCR CDR3 regions were amplified from genomic DNA by multiplex PCR using the deep immunoSEQ assay. Genomic DNA extracted from each cell subset was distributed evenly over all wells of several immunoSEQ 96-well plates, and each plate served as one replicate. Each replicate PCR for sorted subsets received around 210 ng genomic DNA, equal to about 30,000 T cell genomes. The purified libraries were quantified using a Qubit 3.0 fluorometer, sized with a Bioanalyzer 2100, and then quantified again using the KAPA Library Quantification kit. Every immunoSEQ 96-well plate was sequenced on a dedicated single-read 150-cycle Illumina NextSeq 550 flow cell. The paper's processing steps were these. The immunoSEQ output contained only junctional sequences without quality scores, so filtering could not match that applied to full-length reads. Sequences were annotated with PyIR, a Python wrapper for IgBLAST v1.9, and V/J genes and CDR3 were assigned using IMGT germline references. Reads were removed for weak V/J assignments (E-value above 1e-6), missing CDR3, stop codons, out-of-frame junctions, or ambiguous translated residues. V3J clonotypes were defined by identical inferred V gene, J gene, and CDR3 amino acid sequence. Percentage overlap between repertoires was computed as shared unique clonotypes divided by the size of the smaller repertoire. Richness of each repertoire was evaluated using RTK rarefaction, the Chao1 estimator, and Recon v2.1 estimates of unobserved clonotypes. Generation probabilities for all TCRbeta clonotypes obtained by the gDNA method from several donors were computed using OLGA. In TCRdb, the immuneACCESS table is reduced to in-frame sequences with V and J assigned. These tables do not hold every clone; where another copy was compared, an unresolved V gene accounts for under half, and the others remain unexplained. That table supplies the V and J calls and clone size; D and trimming were determined from the DNA. Here the sample has over 2,000,000 clones; roughly 93% occur a single time. Approximately 1.6% of the sample is in the top ten clones.

In regard to this clone: No cognate antigen has been identified for it. The junction and the germline gene differ at one end; a read error may be behind it.

In this chain, TRBV7-9 is recombined with TRBJ1-5; TRBD1 is a possible D gene, resting on 5 matching bases. This sequence originates from a man aged 18 to 30 in good health. Some clones in this sample may be carry-over from other donors' samples. Sequenced sample: naive CD8+ T cells from PBMCs. In light of the paper, this sample's cell subset or site label describes: CD45RA+CCR7+. This receptor has the CDR3 CASSGQGGNQPQHF. The nucleotides read TGTGCGAGCAGTGGGCAGGGTGGGAATCAGCCCCAGCATTTT. When the CDR3 is completed using the reference TRBV7-9 and TRBJ1-5 genes on either side, the full variable domain is DTGVSQNPRHKITKRGQNVTFRCDPISEHNRLYWYRQTLGQGPEFLTYFQNEAQLEKSRLLSDRFSAERPKGSFSTLEIQRTEQGDSAMYLCASSGQGGNQPQHFGDGTRLSIL.